This TCR beta chain comes out of a study of Graves' ophthalmopathy and Graves' hyperthyroidism. For repertoire sequencing, the TCR beta CDR3 regions were amplified from RNA transcripts. Investigators did first-round RT-PCR with HTBI primers, then second-round multiplex PCR. TCRdb re-called the multiplex PCR reads with MiXCR, one entry per CDR3 protein. Of some 520,000 distinct CDR3 sequences listed, around 15% are singletons. This clonotype has a count of ten or more. The germline CDR1 and CDR2 sequences are LNHDA and SQIVND (reference sequence). V was clipped by 6 bases and J by 6 bases, with 14 bases between them. CDR3 length: 13 residues.

Material for sequencing was blood. This receptor was obtained from a woman aged 30 to 39 with Graves' ophthalmopathy. The J gene is TRBJ2-5, the V gene TRBV19, with D perhaps matching TRBD1 (5 bases). The CDR3 sequence: CASRGRGRKTQYF. CDR3 coding DNA: TGTGCCAGTAGGGGGCGAGGACGGAAGACCCAGTACTTC.